The entry below gives a single T cell receptor (beta chain) sequence along with its context. Data came from immunoSEQ multiplex PCR; TCRdb stores just in-frame clones and leaves some out. The profile shows 350,000 to 550,000 clones, 75% to 90% of them singletons. This sample is part of a study of blood T cell repertoires in COVID-19. Trimming removed 2 bases at V and 4 bases at J, with 17 bases between. The CDR3 length is 16 residues. Germline V gene lookup returns CDR1 SGHNT and CDR2 YYREEE (reference sequence). The sequence came from a woman under 40 with acute or convalescent COVID-19. J is TRBJ2-3 and V is TRBV5-4; no clear D. Sequencing used peripheral blood. CDR3 amino acids: CASSLGLVSTADTQYF. CDR3 in DNA: TGTGCCAGCAGCTTAGGCCTAGTATCCACTGCAGATACGCAGTATTTT.